This T cell receptor (beta chain) derives from a study of early T cells in non-severe SARS-CoV-2 infection. Study-level background: Bulk RNA from unsorted whole blood was sequenced; chains were unpaired. Study-wide results and limits: Database matching using VDJdb favored anti-spike CD8 responses, with private and CD4 specificities left missing.

Each single cDNA molecule received a unique molecular identifier. TCRdb reprocessed the 5' RACE reads via MiXCR and lists one record per CDR3 protein. The table records roughly 77,000 distinct CDR3 sequences, around 12% of them present only once. Germline lookup yields CDR1 SGHRS and CDR2 YFSETQ. This CDR3 is 15 amino acids long. Losses at the gene ends were 3 bases for V and 3 bases for J; bases not matched to a gene: 3. This clonotype was recorded many times. Its target is unknown. This receptor was identified in an adult who was a healthcare worker with PCR-confirmed SARS-CoV-2 infection or an uninfected control (not recorded which). This chain joins TRBV5-1 and TRBJ2-5; 12 nucleotides line up with TRBD2. The sequenced sample consisted of whole blood. CDR3 coding DNA: TGCGCCAGCAGCTCTAGCGGGAGGGTTGAAGAGACCCAGTACTTC. Its translation is CASSSSGRVEETQYF. The whole variable domain, remainder taken from reference TRBV5-1 and TRBJ2-5, is KAGVTQTPRYLIKTRGQQVTLSCSPISGHRSVSWYQQTPGQGLQFLFEYFSETQRNKGNFPGRFSGRQFSNSRSEMNVSTLELGDSALYLCASSSSGRVEETQYFGPGTRLLVL.